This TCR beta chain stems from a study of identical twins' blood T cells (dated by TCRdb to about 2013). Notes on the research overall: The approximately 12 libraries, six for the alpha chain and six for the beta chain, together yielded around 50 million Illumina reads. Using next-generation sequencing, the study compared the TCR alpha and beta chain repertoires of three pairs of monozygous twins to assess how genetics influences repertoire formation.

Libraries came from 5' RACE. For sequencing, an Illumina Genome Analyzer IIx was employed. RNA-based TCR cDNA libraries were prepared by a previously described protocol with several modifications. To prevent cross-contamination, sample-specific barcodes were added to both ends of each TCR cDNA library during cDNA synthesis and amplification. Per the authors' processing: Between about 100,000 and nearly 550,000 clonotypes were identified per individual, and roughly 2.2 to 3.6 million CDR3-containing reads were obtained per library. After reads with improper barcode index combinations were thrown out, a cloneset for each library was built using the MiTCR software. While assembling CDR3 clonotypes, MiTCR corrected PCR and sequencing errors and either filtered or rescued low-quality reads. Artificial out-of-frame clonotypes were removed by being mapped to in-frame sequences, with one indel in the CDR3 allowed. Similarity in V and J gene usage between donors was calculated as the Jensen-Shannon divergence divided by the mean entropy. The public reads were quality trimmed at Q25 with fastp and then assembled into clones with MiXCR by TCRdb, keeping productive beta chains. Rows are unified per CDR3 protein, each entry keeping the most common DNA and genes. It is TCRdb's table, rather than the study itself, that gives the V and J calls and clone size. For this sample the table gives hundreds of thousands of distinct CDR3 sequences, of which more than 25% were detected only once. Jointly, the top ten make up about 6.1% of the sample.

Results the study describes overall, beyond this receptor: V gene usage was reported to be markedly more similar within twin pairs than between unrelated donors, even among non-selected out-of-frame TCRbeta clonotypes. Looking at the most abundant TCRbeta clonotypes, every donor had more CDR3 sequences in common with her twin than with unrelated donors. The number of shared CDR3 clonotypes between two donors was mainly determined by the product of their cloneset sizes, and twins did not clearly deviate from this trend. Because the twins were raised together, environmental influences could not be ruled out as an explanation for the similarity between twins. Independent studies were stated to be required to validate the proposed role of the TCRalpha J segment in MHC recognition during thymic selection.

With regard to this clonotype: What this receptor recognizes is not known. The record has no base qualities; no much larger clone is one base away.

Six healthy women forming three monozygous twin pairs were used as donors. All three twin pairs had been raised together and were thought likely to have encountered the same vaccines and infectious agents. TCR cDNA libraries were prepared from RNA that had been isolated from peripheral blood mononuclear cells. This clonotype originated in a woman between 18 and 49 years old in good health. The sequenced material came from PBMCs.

The CDR3 is CSARWGTSNQPQHF. The nucleotide sequence is TGCAGTGCTAGGTGGGGGACTAGCAATCAGCCCCAGCATTTT. This chain is built from TRBV20-1 and TRBJ1-5; matching of 5 bases hints at TRBD1 as the D gene. The CDR3 goes from the cysteine to the phenylalanine over 14 residues. This entry keeps only the CDR3 DNA: 42 bases, framed from base 1. CDR1 and CDR2 were assigned from the germline V gene (reference sequence) as DFQATT and SNEGSKA. V was cut back by 3 bases and J by 0 bases, leaving a gap of 9 bases between them.